This T cell receptor (beta chain) was retrieved from a study of vaccination effects on CD4 cells after COVID-19. Study-level information: The post-vaccine samples were taken, at the median, 72 days after the second dose.

Pools of viral peptides were used by the ViraFEST assay to expand antigen-specific CD4+ T cells ahead of sequencing. It was after around 10 days of culture that CD4+ T cells were isolated. BNT162b2 vaccine or mRNA-1273 vaccine was given to participants in two doses. Cultures had half their medium replaced with IL-2 medium on days 3 and 7. The table came from immunoSEQ multiplex PCR; TCRdb's copy has only in-frame clones and leaves some out. The sample yields under 35,000 clones, approximately 64% seen once. A few counts support this clone. Its matching antigen is unknown. With 0 bases removed from V and 0 bases from J, the gap between germline ends came to 6 bases. The CDR3 loop spans 15 amino acids. Per the germline V gene, CDR1 is MNHNS and CDR2 is SASEGT. Study-wide results and limits: Late in the post-vaccination period, infection-induced and vaccine-induced clones underwent marked clonal contraction.

Sequencing was performed on CD4+ T cells from PBMCs cultured with SARS-CoV-2 spike peptides, taken after COVID-19 vaccination. The V call is TRBV6-1, the J call TRBJ1-3; D not certain. The source of this sequence is a human donor who received a COVID-19 vaccine. CDR3 in amino acids: CASSEAVGSGNTIYF. Here the CDR3 DNA reads TGTGCCAGCAGTGAAGCAGTAGGCTCTGGAAACACCATATATTTT.